What follows describes a single TCR beta chain. The target antigen is unknown. These data come from a study of OX40 agonist ivuxolimab in advanced cancers. Findings of the study overall: At doses 0.1 to 3.0 mg/kg, CD4+ and CD8+ clones expanded. Expanded clones were, on average, more numerous in CD8+ T cells than in CD4+.

Sequenced by immunoSEQ multiplex PCR; TCRdb stores in-frame clones only, minus some. In the table there are 50,000 to 75,000 clones, around 86% of which are singletons. The V end was cut by 6 bases, the J end by 6 bases, with 20 bases between. From germline, CDR1 is KGHSH and CDR2 LQKENI. The CDR3 is made up of 15 amino acids. This specimen was CD4+ or CD8+ T cells sorted from blood, taken in a trial of the OX40 agonist ivuxolimab. This clonotype was obtained from an adult with an advanced solid tumor such as melanoma, head and neck, liver or kidney cancer. The chain uses TRBV18 and TRBJ1-2, with D possibly TRBD1 on 5 matching bases. The CDR3 coding sequence is TGTGCCAGCTCTCCGACGCCCGTGAGGGGCGATGGCTACACCTTC. Amino acid sequence: CASSPTPVRGDGYTF.